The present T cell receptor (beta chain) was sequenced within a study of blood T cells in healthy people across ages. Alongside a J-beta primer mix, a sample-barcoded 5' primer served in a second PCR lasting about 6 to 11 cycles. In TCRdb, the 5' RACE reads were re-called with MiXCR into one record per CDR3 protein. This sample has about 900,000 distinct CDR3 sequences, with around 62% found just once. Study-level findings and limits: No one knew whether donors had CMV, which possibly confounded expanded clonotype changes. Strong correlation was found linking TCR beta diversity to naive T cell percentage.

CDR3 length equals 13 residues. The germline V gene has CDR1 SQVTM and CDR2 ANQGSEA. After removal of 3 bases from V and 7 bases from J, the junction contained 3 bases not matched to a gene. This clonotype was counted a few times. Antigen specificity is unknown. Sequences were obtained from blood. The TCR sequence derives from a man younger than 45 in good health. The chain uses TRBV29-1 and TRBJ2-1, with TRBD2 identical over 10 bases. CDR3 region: CSVDSSGGNEQFF. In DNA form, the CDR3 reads TGCAGCGTTGATAGTAGCGGGGGGAATGAGCAGTTCTTC.